The clone carrying this T cell receptor (beta chain) was found a few times. Authors' data handling: Amplified reference gene primers provided the basis for estimating nucleated cell counts. TCRdb keeps only in-frame clones here, not all; method: immunoSEQ multiplex PCR. That table supplies the V and J calls and clone size; D and trimming were determined from the DNA. The data show about 99,000 clones, roughly 91% seen once. Germline lookup yields CDR1 SGHAT and CDR2 FQNNGV. Trimming at V came to 1 base and at J to 5 bases, leaving 6 bases not matched to a gene. This CDR3 has 15 residues. This specimen belongs to a study of blood T cell repertoires in COVID-19.

What was sequenced was peripheral blood. The sequence was obtained from a human donor in a cohort sampled during active COVID-19. V gene TRBV11-2 combines with J gene TRBJ1-1; 8 nucleotides line up with TRBD1. The CDR3 loop is CASSLVQGARTEAFF. The CDR3, as DNA: TGTGCCAGCAGCTTAGTTCAGGGGGCGCGAACTGAAGCTTTCTTT.